Shown below are 2 T cell receptor beta chains from a single sample sequenced in a study of graft-versus-host responses after intestinal transplantation. Assay used: immunoSEQ multiplex PCR; TCRdb lists only in-frame clones, some missing. In the table there are approximately 7,900 clones, roughly 92% of which are singletons. The source material was PBMCs, sampled 11 days after intestinal transplantation. The receptors here all came from a human patient who received an intestinal transplant, so some T cells may come from the graft donor.

The chain joins TRBV6-1 to TRBJ1-3; TRBD1 aligns across 9 bases. Germline-derived CDR1 and CDR2 are MNHNS and SASEGT. V shed 6 bases, J shed 1 base, and the junction held 4 bases outside the gene matches. The CDR3 is 15 amino acids. The CDR3 region is CASSPGQGSGNTIYF. In DNA form, the CDR3 reads TGTGCCAGCAGCCCGGGACAGGGATCTGGAAACACCATATATTTT.

The rearrangement uses TRBV11-2 and TRBJ2-1; no reliable D call. V lost 4 bases and J 0 bases, leaving 10 bases between the germline ends. This CDR3 is 15 amino acids long. Germline V gene sequence: CDR1 SGHAT, CDR2 FQNNGV. This CDR3 reads CASSSPRDSYNEQFF. The CDR3 region has the DNA TGTGCCAGCAGCTCCCCAAGAGACTCCTACAATGAGCAGTTCTTC.